A single sample is the source of the 25 T cell receptor beta chains below, sequenced in a study of cytomegalovirus exposure and HLA in healthy donors (dated by TCRdb to between 2016 and 2019). Library method: the immunoSEQ multiplex PCR assay. For the multiplex PCR, a mixture combining 60 forward primers for TCR Vbeta segments and 13 reverse primers for TCR Jbeta segments was used. TCRdb stores this immuneACCESS table with in-frame sequences only. Part of the clones is absent; in the studies checked, under half of the shortfall reflects unresolved V genes, and no reason is known for the rest. This sample's table contains around 140,000 clones. Roughly 1.7% of the sample goes to the ten largest clones. The sequencing input was PBMCs. Source of these receptors: a man between 18 and 29 years old in good health and CMV-seronegative.

The CDR3 DNA reads as TGTGCCAGCAGATCAAGGGGGGGACTAGCCAAAAACATTCAGTACTTC. Its protein is CASRSRGGLAKNIQYF. This chain uses TRBV28 with TRBJ2-4, with D perhaps matching TRBD2 (7 bases). The CDR3 is 16 residues long. V was clipped by 6 bases and J by 0 bases, with 15 bases between them. Germline CDR1 reads MDHEN; CDR2 reads SYDVKM.

The J gene is TRBJ2-7, the V gene TRBV7-2, with D perhaps TRBD1 (6 bases). V lost 3 bases, J lost 5 bases, and 14 bases lay in between. The CDR3 is 14 amino acids. Germline CDR1 SGHTA, CDR2 FQGNSA. CDR3 loop: CASSFYQGRDEQYF. DNA for the CDR3: TGTGCCAGCAGCTTCTACCAGGGGCGGGACGAGCAGTACTTC.

The chain employs TRBV7-3 and TRBJ2-3, with a possible D match to TRBD2 (5 bases). Between the trimmed V and J ends, which lost 5 bases and 2 bases, there was a span of 14 bases. The CDR3 extends over 15 amino acids. CDR1 is SGHTA and CDR2 is FQGTGA in the germline V gene. This CDR3 reads CASSPSGGYTDTQYF. The CDR3 DNA reads TGTGCCAGCAGCCCGTCAGGAGGTTACACAGATACGCAGTATTTT.

The J gene is TRBJ2-3, the V gene TRBV19, with D possibly matching TRBD2 (5 bases). The CDR3 spans 14 residues. V shed 3 bases and J shed 5 bases, with 12 bases lying between them. Germline CDR1 reads LNHDA; CDR2 reads SQIVND (reference sequence). The CDR3 nucleotides read TGTGCCAGTAGTATCGCCCAAACTAGAGATACGCAGTATTTT. Its translation is CASSIAQTRDTQYF. Full variable domain (rest looked up from reference TRBV19 and TRBJ2-3): DGGITQSPKYLFRKEGQNVTLSCEQNLNHDAMYWYRQDPGQGLRLIYYSQIVNDFQKGDIAEGYSVSREKKESFPLTVTSAQKNPTAFYLCASSIAQTRDTQYFGPGTRLTVL.

The chain is built from TRBV27 and TRBJ2-7; 8 bases fit TRBD2. V dropped 8 bases and J dropped 7; count of bases not matched to a gene: 7. The CDR3 sequence is 12 residues long. The V gene's germline CDR1 is MNHEY and CDR2 SMNVEV (reference sequence). The CDR3 spells CASGIGGGEQYF. The CDR3 DNA reads as TGTGCCAGCGGTATCGGCGGGGGGGAGCAGTACTTC.

The rearrangement joins TRBV2 to TRBJ1-4; D remains unclear. The CDR3 covers 15 residues. CDR1 is SNHLY, CDR2 FYNNEI, per germline. Deletions cut 0 bases from V and 8 bases from J, with 13 bases between. This CDR3 reads CASSEAFPGREKLFF. The CDR3 DNA reads as TGTGCCAGCAGTGAAGCCTTCCCTGGGAGAGAAAAACTGTTTTTT.

The chain uses TRBV6-5 and TRBJ2-7, with 7 bases matching TRBD2. This CDR3 spans 14 amino acids. V was clipped by 4 bases and J by 7 bases; unmatched bases: 10. CDR1 and CDR2 (germline): MNHEY, SVGAGI. Here the CDR3 DNA reads TGTGCCAGCAGTTCGGGGGGAACTTTAGGGGAGCAGTACTTC. Translated: CASSSGGTLGEQYF.

The V gene is TRBV4-3, the J gene TRBJ2-3; 9 bases align to TRBD2. CDR1 is LGHNA, CDR2 YSLEER, per germline. This CDR3 comprises 19 residues. Trimming took 0 bases from V and 0 from J; bases not matched to a gene: 10. The CDR3 sequence is CASSQDWPSSGNSTDTQYF. Written as DNA, the CDR3 is TGCGCCAGCAGCCAAGATTGGCCTTCTAGCGGGAATAGCACAGATACGCAGTATTTT.

This chain connects TRBV7-3 to TRBJ2-2; tentative D call: TRBD1 (6 bases). The CDR3 has 15 residues. Looked up from germline, CDR1 is SGHTA and CDR2 is FQGTGA. Deletions cut 4 bases from V and 0 bases from J, with 9 bases between. The chain's CDR3 is CASSSQGTNTGELFF. Here the CDR3 DNA reads TGTGCCAGCAGCTCACAGGGAACGAACACCGGGGAGCTGTTTTTT.

This chain joins TRBV5-4 and TRBJ2-3; 8 bases fit TRBD1. V lost 3 bases to trimming and J lost 0 bases; unmatched junction nucleotides: 6. The CDR3 contains 16 residues. Per germline, CDR1 SGHNT and CDR2 YYREEE (reference sequence). The CDR3 loop reads CASSWAQGASTDTQYF. The CDR3 nucleotides read TGTGCCAGCAGCTGGGCGCAGGGGGCTAGCACAGATACGCAGTATTTT.

This rearrangement joins TRBV4-3 to TRBJ2-1; 11 bases agree with TRBD2. Germline-derived CDR1 and CDR2 are LGHNA and YSLEER. The CDR3 consists of 16 residues. The V segment lost 3 bases and the J segment 4 bases; nucleotides outside the gene matches: 5. The CDR3, as DNA: TGCGCCAGCAGCCACTTGACTAGCGGGATGTACAATGAGCAGTTCTTC. Translation gives CASSHLTSGMYNEQFF.

The rearrangement uses TRBV30 and TRBJ1-3; a possible D gene is TRBD1 (5 bases). The CDR3 is 15 amino acids. V was trimmed by 3 bases and J by 4 bases, leaving 16 bases between them. The germline V gene encodes CDR1 GTSNPN and CDR2 SVGIG (reference sequence). As DNA, the CDR3 is TGTGCCTGGAGCCGTACAGGACGGGTGGGAAACACCATATATTTT. Its protein is CAWSRTGRVGNTIYF.

This sequence joins TRBV10-3 and TRBJ1-2; 8 bases agree with TRBD1. From germline, CDR1 is ENHRY and CDR2 SYGVKD. This CDR3 spans 15 amino acids. Losses at the gene ends were 5 bases for V and 7 bases for J; bases not matched to a gene: 12. CDR3 nucleotide sequence: TGTGCCATCAGTCCCCTCGATGGACAGGGCCTTGGCTACACCTTC. Encoded protein: CAISPLDGQGLGYTF.

This rearrangement joins TRBV25-1 to TRBJ1-2, with D possibly TRBD1 on 5 matching bases. Germline V lookup: CDR1 MGHDK, CDR2 SYGVNS. This CDR3 is built from 15 residues. Trimming cost V 3 bases and J 3 bases, with 14 bases left between them. CDR3 sequence reads: CASSDGGDYHYGYTF. The CDR3 DNA reads TGTGCCAGCAGTGATGGAGGGGATTACCACTATGGCTACACCTTC.

This sequence joins TRBV5-1 and TRBJ2-1, with 10 bases fitting TRBD2. Trimming took 7 bases from V and 4 from J; bases not matched to a gene: 8. Germline V gives CDR1 SGHRS, CDR2 YFSETQ. This CDR3 spans 15 amino acids. The CDR3 region has the DNA TGCGCCAGCGGCAAAACGACTAGCGGGTACAATGAGCAGTTCTTC. As protein: CASGKTTSGYNEQFF.

The gene calls are TRBV19 and TRBJ1-5, with D uncertain. CDR1 LNHDA and CDR2 SQIVND come from the germline V gene (reference sequence). With 0 bases removed from V and 0 bases from J, the gap between germline ends came to 12 bases. The CDR3 sequence is 17 residues long. This chain's CDR3 is CASSIDRVPYSNQPQHF. As DNA, the CDR3 is TGTGCCAGTAGTATAGATCGTGTACCCTATAGCAATCAGCCCCAGCATTTT.

The chain employs TRBV6-1 and TRBJ1-2; TRBD1 aligns across 7 bases. Germline loops: CDR1 MNHNS, CDR2 SASEGT. The CDR3 spans 16 residues. The trim removed 2 bases at V and 8 bases at J, leaving 14 bases unmatched. The CDR3 DNA follows: TGTGCCAGCAGTGAACCGTATAACAGGGGAGGACGGGGCTACACCTTC. Its translation is CASSEPYNRGGRGYTF.

The chain carries TRBV10-3 and TRBJ2-7, with D uncertain. The V end lost 3 bases, the J end lost 3 bases, and 12 bases lay between the germline ends. Germline V lookup: CDR1 ENHRY, CDR2 SYGVKD. This CDR3 comprises 14 residues. The CDR3 sequence: CAISETENGYEQYF. The CDR3 DNA is TGTGCCATCAGTGAAACGGAGAACGGCTACGAGCAGTACTTC.

The chain is built from TRBV19 and TRBJ1-5; TRBD1 matches at 7 bases. The CDR3 is 16 residues long. Per the germline V gene, CDR1 is LNHDA and CDR2 is SQIVND (reference sequence). V lost 5 bases and J lost 1; bases outside the gene matches: 8. The CDR3 DNA follows: TGTGCCAGTAGTGCTAGGGGGCAAGGGAGCAATCAGCCCCAGCATTTT. It translates to CASSARGQGSNQPQHF.

V usage is TRBV4-3 and J usage is TRBJ2-7, with 8 bases aligning to TRBD2. This CDR3 spans 14 amino acids. Trimming removed 4 bases from V and 6 bases from J; junction bases left unmatched: 8. Looked up from germline, CDR1 is LGHNA and CDR2 is YSLEER. The CDR3 protein is CASSPSPAGGEQYF. DNA for the CDR3: TGCGCCAGCAGCCCATCCCCGGCGGGAGGCGAGCAGTACTTC.

The rearrangement links TRBV7-2 to TRBJ1-5, with 9 bases matching TRBD1. V lost 5 bases and J lost 7; bases outside the gene matches: 3. The CDR3 runs to 13 residues. The V gene's germline CDR1 is SGHTA and CDR2 FQGNSA. CDR3 sequence reads: CASSQTGGQPQHF. The CDR3 bases are TGTGCCAGCAGCCAGACAGGGGGACAGCCCCAGCATTTT.

This rearrangement joins TRBV27 to TRBJ2-7, with D possibly matching TRBD1 (6 bases). The CDR3 loop spans 14 amino acids. Trimming removed 5 bases at V and 3 bases at J, with 14 bases between. Germline V CDR1 and CDR2: MNHEY, SMNVEV (reference sequence). Written as DNA, the CDR3 is TGTGCCAGCAGTCTCGGGACAAATCACTACGAGCAGTACTTC. This gives the protein CASSLGTNHYEQYF.

V and J are TRBV19 and TRBJ1-4; D remains unclear. Germline V gene lookup returns CDR1 LNHDA and CDR2 SQIVND (reference sequence). The germline V and J ends were trimmed by 2 bases and 1 base, with 8 bases remaining between them. The CDR3 consists of 15 residues. The CDR3 DNA sequence: TGTGCCAGTAGTATAAACGGGATAACTAATGAAAAACTGTTTTTT. Amino acid sequence: CASSINGITNEKLFF. The full variable domain, in which reference TRBV19 and TRBJ1-4 provide the parts outside the CDR3, is DGGITQSPKYLFRKEGQNVTLSCEQNLNHDAMYWYRQDPGQGLRLIYYSQIVNDFQKGDIAEGYSVSREKKESFPLTVTSAQKNPTAFYLCASSINGITNEKLFFGSGTQLSVL.

The chain uses TRBV4-2 and TRBJ1-1; D unresolved. CDR3 size: 16 residues. Trimming removed 6 bases at V and 1 base at J, with 18 bases between. Germline V CDR1 and CDR2: LGHNA, YNFKEQ. The CDR3 DNA reads as TGTGCCAGCAGTCGTCCCGGGGTACAGCAGAACACTGAAGCTTTCTTT. Encoded protein: CASSRPGVQQNTEAFF.

This sequence joins TRBV9 and TRBJ2-1; 8 nucleotides align to TRBD2. Germline CDR1 and CDR2: SGDLS and YYNGEE. This CDR3 comprises 17 residues. The ends lost 0 bases at V and 5 bases at J; junction bases unmatched: 10. Here the CDR3 reads CASSVVSGGLGNNEQFF. For the CDR3, the DNA is TGTGCCAGCAGCGTAGTCAGCGGGGGCCTGGGGAACAATGAGCAGTTCTTC.